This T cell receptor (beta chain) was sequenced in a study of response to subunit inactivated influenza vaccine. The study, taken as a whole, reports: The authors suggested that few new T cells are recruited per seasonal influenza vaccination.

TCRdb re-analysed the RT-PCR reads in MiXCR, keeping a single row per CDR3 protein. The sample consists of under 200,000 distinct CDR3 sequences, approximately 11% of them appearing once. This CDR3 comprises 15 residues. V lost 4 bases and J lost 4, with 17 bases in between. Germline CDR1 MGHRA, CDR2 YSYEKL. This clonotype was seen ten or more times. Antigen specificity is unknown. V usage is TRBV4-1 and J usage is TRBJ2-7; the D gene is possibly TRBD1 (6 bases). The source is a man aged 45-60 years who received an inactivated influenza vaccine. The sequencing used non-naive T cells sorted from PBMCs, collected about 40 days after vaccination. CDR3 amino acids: CASSLQIRGQYEQYF. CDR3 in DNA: TGCGCCAGCAGCCTCCAAATTCGGGGACAATACGAGCAGTACTTC.